This TCR beta chain appears in the sequencing data of a study of T cells in Graves' hyperthyroidism and ophthalmopathy. General study results and limits: Median prediction lead before ophthalmopathy onset was 6.5 months with the model.

The table lists this clonotype with a few counts. The antigen remains unidentified. V was shortened by 2 bases and J by 4 bases, with 8 bases between the two germline ends. This CDR3 has 14 amino acids. Uncontrolled infections, other autoimmune diseases, pregnancy or lactation led to exclusion of patients. The CDR3 regions of TCR beta were amplified from RNA transcripts. The TCR CDR3 first-round RT-PCR relied on the HTBI primer set. TCRdb re-called the multiplex PCR reads with MiXCR, one entry per CDR3 protein. Counted here are 600,000 or so distinct CDR3 sequences, around 15% occurring once; the ten biggest clones make up approximately 13%.

The J gene is TRBJ2-2, the V gene TRBV12-3 or TRBV12-4; possibly TRBD1 or TRBD2 for D (5 bases each). The source material was blood. The sequence derives from a woman aged 45-60 years with Graves' ophthalmopathy. The CDR3: CASSLFGTTGELFF. DNA for the CDR3: TGTGCCAGCAGTTTATTCGGGACCACCGGGGAGCTGTTTTTT.